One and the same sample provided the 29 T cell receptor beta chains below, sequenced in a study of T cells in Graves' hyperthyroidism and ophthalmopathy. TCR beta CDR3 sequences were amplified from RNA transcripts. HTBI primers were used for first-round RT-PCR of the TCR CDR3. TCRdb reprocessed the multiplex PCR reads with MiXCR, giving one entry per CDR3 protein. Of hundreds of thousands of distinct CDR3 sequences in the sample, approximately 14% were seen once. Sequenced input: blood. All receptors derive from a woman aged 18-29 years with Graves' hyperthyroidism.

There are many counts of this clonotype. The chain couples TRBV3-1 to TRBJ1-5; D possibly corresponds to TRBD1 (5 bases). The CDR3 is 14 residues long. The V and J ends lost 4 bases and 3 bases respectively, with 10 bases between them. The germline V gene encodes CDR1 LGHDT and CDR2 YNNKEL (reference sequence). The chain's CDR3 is CASSLDSYNQPQHF. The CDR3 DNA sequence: TGTGCCAGCAGCCTTGACAGTTACAATCAGCCCCAGCATTTT.

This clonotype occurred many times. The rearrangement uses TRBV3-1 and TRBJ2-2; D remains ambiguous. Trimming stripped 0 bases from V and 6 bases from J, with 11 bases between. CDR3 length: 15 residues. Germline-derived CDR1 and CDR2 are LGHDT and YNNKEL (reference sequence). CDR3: CASSQDLGFAGELFF. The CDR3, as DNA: TGTGCCAGCAGCCAAGATCTGGGGTTCGCCGGGGAGCTGTTTTTT. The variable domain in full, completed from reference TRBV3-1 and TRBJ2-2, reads DTAVSQTPKYLVTQMGNDKSIKCEQNLGHDTMYWYKQDSKKFLKIMFSYNNKELIINETVPNRFSPKSPDKAHLNLHINSLELGDSAVYFCASSQDLGFAGELFFGEGSRLTVL.

CDR3 nucleotide sequence: TGCGCCAGCAGCTTGGAGGGCGGGAGGGCCTCAGATACGCAGTATTTT. Amino acids: CASSLEGGRASDTQYF. The V gene is TRBV5-1, the J gene TRBJ2-3, with TRBD2 matching 9 bases. CDR3 length: 16 amino acids. Losses at the gene ends were 0 bases for V and 4 bases for J; bases not matched to a gene: 6. Germline CDR1 SGHRS, CDR2 YFSETQ.

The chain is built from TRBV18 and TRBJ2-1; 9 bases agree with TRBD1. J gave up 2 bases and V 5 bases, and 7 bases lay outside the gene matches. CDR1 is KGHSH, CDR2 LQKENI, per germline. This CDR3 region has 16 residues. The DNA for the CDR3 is TGTGCCAGCTCAGCTCGGACAGGGGAGGCCTACAATGAGCAGTTCTTC. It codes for CASSARTGEAYNEQFF.

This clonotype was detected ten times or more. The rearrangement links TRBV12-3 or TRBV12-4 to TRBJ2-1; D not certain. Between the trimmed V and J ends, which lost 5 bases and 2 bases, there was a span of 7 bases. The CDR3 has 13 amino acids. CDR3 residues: CASSTTPYNEQFF. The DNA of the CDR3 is TGTGCCAGCAGTACGACTCCCTACAATGAGCAGTTCTTC.

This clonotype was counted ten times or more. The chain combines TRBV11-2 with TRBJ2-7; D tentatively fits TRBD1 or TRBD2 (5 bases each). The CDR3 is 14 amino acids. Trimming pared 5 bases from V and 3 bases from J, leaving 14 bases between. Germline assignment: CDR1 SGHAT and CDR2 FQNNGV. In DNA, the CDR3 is TGTGCCAGCAGCCTACTAGTTCAGGGCTACGAGCAGTACTTC. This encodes CASSLLVQGYEQYF.

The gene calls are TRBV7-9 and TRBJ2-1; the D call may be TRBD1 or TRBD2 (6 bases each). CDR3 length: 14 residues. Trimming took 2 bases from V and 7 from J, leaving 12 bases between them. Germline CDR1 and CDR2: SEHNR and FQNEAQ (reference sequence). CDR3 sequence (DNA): TGTGCCAGCAGCTTAAGGGGGGCTTCGAATGAGCAGTTCTTC. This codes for CASSLRGASNEQFF. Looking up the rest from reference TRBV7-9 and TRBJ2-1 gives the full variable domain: DTGVSQNPRHKITKRGQNVTFRCDPISEHNRLYWYRQTLGQGPEFLTYFQNEAQLEKSRLLSDRFSAERPKGSFSTLEIQRTEQGDSAMYLCASSLRGASNEQFFGPGTRLTVL.

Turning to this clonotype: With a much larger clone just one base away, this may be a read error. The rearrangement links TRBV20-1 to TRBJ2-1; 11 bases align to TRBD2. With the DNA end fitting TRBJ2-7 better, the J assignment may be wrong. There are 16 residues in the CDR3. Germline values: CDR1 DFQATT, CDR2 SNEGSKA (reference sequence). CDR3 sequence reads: CSADVVAGGPINEQYF. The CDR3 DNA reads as TGCAGTGCTGATGTCGTAGCGGGAGGGCCTATCAATGAGCAGTACTTC.

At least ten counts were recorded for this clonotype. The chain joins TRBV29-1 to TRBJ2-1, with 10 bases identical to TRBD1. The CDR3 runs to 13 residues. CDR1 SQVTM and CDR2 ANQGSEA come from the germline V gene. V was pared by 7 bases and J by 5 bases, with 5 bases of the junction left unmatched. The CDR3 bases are TGCAGCGCCAGGACAGGGGGTAACAATGAGCAGTTCTTC. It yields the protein CSARTGGNNEQFF.

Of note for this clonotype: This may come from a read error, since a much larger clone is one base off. CDR3 bases: TGTGCCAGCAGCTTGGCCGGGGCAGCGAATTCACCCCTCCACTTT. Its protein is CASSLAGAANSPLHF. This sequence joins TRBV7-9 and TRBJ1-6; D perhaps matches TRBD1 (5 bases). Trimming took off 3 bases at V and 7 bases at J, with 13 bases between the two ends. The CDR3 totals 15 residues. Germline V gene lookup returns CDR1 SEHNR and CDR2 FQNEAQ (reference sequence).

The CDR3 DNA sequence: TGCGCCAGCCAGGACAGGGTCCCCGCCGGGGAGCTGTTTTTT. This translates into CASQDRVPAGELFF. The V gene is TRBV5-1, the J gene TRBJ2-2, with TRBD1 matching 8 bases. V gave up 7 bases and J gave up 6 bases; unmatched junction bases: 8. Germline-derived CDR1 and CDR2 are SGHRS and YFSETQ. The CDR3 covers 14 residues.

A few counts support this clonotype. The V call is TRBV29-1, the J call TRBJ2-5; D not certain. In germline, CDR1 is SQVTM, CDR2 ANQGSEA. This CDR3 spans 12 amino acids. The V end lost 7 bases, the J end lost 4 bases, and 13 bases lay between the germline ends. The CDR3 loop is CSARTDLETQYF. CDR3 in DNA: TGCAGCGCTAGGACCGACCTAGAGACCCAGTACTTC.

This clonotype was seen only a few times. CDR3 sequence: CASGLGPNEQFF. In DNA, the CDR3 is TGTGCTAGTGGTTTGGGACCCAATGAGCAGTTCTTC. The V call is TRBV12-5, the J call TRBJ2-1; the D is unclear. The CDR3 spans 12 residues. The V gene's germline CDR1 is LGHNT and CDR2 FRNRAP. V was trimmed by 1 base and J by 6 bases, leaving 4 bases between them.

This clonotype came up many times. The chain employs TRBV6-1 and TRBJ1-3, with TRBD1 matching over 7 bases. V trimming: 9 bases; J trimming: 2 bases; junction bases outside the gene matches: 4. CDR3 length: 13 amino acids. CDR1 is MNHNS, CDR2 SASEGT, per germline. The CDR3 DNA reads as TGTGCCAGTAGACAGGGCGCTGGAAACACCATATATTTT. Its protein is CASRQGAGNTIYF.

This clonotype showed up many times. CDR3 sequence reads: CASSIGGGGPETFEQYF. The CDR3 region has the DNA TGTGCCAGTAGTATAGGAGGAGGCGGCCCCGAAACCTTCGAGCAGTACTTC. The chain recombines TRBV19 with TRBJ2-7, with D maybe TRBD2 (5 bases). The CDR3 is 17 amino acids. V lost 1 base to trimming and J lost 6 bases, with 22 bases between them. In germline, CDR1 is LNHDA, CDR2 SQIVND (reference sequence).

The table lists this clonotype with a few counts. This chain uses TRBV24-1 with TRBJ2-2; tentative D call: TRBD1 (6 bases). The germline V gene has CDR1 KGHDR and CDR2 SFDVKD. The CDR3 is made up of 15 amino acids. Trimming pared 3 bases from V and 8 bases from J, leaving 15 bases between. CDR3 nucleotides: TGTGCCACCAGTGATACCGGGACGGACAGAGGGGAGCTGTTTTTT. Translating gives CATSDTGTDRGELFF.

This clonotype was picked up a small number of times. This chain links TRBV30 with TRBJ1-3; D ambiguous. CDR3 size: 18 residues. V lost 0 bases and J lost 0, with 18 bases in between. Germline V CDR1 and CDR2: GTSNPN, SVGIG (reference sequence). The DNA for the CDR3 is TGTGCCTGGAGTGTAACCCTATCTGGAGTTGCCTCTGGAAACACCATATATTTT. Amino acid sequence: CAWSVTLSGVASGNTIYF. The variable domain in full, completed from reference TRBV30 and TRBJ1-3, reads SQTIHQWPATLVQPVGSPLSLECTVEGTSNPNLYWYRQAAGRGLQLLFYSVGIGQISSEVPQNLSASRPQDRQFILSSKKLLLSDSGFYLCAWSVTLSGVASGNTIYFGEGSWLTVV.

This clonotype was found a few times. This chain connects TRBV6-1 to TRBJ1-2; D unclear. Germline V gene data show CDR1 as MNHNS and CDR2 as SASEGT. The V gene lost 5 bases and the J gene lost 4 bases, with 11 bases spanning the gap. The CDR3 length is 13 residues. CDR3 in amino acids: CASSQIPFYGYTF. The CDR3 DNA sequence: TGTGCCAGCAGTCAAATCCCCTTCTATGGCTACACCTTC.

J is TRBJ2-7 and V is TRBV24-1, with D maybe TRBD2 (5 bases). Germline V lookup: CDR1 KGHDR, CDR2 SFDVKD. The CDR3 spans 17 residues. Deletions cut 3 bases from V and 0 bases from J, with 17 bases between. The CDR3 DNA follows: TGTGCCACCAGTGATCCCAAATCCGGCGCGGGCTCCTACGAGCAGTACTTC. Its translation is CATSDPKSGAGSYEQYF.

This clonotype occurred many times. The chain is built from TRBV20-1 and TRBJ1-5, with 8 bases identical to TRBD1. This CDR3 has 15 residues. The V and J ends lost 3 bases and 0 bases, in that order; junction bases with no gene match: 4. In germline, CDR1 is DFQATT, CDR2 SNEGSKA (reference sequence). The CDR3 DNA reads TGCAGTGCTAGGGGACAGGCGCATAGCAATCAGCCCCAGCATTTT. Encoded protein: CSARGQAHSNQPQHF.

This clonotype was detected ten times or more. The CDR3 sequence: CASRPGIGQGPYEQYF. The CDR3 DNA reads as TGTGCCAGCAGGCCCGGGATAGGACAGGGGCCCTACGAGCAGTACTTC. The chain employs TRBV5-5 and TRBJ2-7, with TRBD1 matching 9 bases. Per the germline V gene, CDR1 is SGHKS and CDR2 is YYEKEE (reference sequence). Germline trimming cut 5 bases from V and 2 bases from J; bases unmatched to any gene: 11. CDR3 size: 16 residues.

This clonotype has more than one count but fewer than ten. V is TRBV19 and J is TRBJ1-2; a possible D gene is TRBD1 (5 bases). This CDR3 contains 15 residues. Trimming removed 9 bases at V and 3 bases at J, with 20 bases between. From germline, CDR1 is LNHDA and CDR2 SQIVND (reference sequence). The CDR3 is CASYRRQGLDYGYTF. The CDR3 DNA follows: TGTGCCAGCTATCGACGGCAGGGCCTTGACTATGGCTACACCTTC.

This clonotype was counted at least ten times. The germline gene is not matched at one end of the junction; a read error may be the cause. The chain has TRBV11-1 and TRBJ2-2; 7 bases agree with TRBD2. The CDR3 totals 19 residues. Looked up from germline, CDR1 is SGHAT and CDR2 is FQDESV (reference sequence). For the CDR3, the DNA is TGTGCCAGCAGCGTAGCACTATCGTCAGCGGGGTCGGGCACCGGGGAGCTGTTTTTT. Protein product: CASSVALSSAGSGTGELFF.

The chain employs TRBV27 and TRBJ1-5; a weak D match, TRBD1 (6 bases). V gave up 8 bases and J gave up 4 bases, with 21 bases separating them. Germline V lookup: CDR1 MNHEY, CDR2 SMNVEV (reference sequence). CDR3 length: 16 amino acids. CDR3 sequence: CASGPQTGLDNQPQHF. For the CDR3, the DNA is TGTGCCAGCGGCCCCCAAACAGGGCTTGATAATCAGCCCCAGCATTTT.

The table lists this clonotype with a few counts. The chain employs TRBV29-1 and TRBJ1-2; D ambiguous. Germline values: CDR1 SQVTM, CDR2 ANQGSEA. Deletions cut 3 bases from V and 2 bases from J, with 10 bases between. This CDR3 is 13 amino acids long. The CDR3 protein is CSVDPDQNYGYTF. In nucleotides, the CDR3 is TGCAGCGTTGATCCAGACCAGAACTATGGCTACACCTTC. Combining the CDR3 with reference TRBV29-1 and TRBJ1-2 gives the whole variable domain SAVISQKPSRDICQRGTSLTIQCQVDSQVTMMFWYRQQPGQSLTLIATANQGSEATYESGFVIDKFPISRPNLTFSTLTVSNMSPEDSSIYLCSVDPDQNYGYTFGSGTRLTVV.

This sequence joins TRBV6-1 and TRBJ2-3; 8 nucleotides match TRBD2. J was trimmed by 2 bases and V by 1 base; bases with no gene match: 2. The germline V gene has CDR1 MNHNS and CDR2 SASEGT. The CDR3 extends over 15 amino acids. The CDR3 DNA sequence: TGTGCCAGCAGTGAAGTAGCGGGGCTCACAGATACGCAGTATTTT. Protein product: CASSEVAGLTDTQYF.

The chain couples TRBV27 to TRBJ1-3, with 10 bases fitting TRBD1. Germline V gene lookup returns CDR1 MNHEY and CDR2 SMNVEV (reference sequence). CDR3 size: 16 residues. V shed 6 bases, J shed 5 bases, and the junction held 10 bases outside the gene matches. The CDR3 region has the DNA TGTGCCAGCAGCACCACCGGGACAGGGGCCCGAAACACCATATATTTT. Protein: CASSTTGTGARNTIYF.

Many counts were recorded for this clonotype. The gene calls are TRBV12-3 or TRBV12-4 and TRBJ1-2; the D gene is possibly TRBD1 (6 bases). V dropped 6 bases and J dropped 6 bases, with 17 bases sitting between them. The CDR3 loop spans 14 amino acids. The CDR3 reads CASRYHGGTDGYTF. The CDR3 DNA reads TGTGCCAGCAGATATCACGGGGGCACCGATGGCTACACCTTC.

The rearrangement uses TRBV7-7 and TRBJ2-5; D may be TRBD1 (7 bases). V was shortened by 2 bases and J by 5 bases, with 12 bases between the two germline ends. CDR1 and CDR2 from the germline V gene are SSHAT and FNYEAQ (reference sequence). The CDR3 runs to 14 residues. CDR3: CASSLSRGVETQYF. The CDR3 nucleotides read TGTGCCAGCAGCTTATCCAGGGGGGTGGAGACCCAGTACTTC.